A single sample gave rise to the 15 T cell receptor beta chains below, sequenced in a study of CD8 T cells in ankylosing spondylitis. TCRdb passed the 5' RACE reads through MiXCR, listing each CDR3 protein once. This sample has about 240,000 distinct CDR3 sequences, with 8.6% found just once. Sequencing was carried out using blood, either unsorted or a sorted T cell fraction (not recorded which). The source of these receptors is a male donor with ankylosing spondylitis or in good health (not recorded which).

This sequence joins TRBV20-1 and TRBJ2-3; D is perhaps TRBD1 (6 bases). The CDR3 length is 16 residues. V was pared by 6 bases and J by 6 bases, with 25 bases between. The germline CDR1 and CDR2 sequences are DFQATT and SNEGSKA (reference sequence). CDR3 loop: CSAHTDSVVVRDTQYF. In DNA, the CDR3 is TGCAGTGCACATACGGACAGCGTAGTAGTGCGCGATACGCAGTATTTT.

This clonotype was picked up a small number of times. This chain uses TRBV15 with TRBJ1-5; TRBD1 aligns across 7 bases. The J segment lost 3 bases and the V segment lost 3 bases, leaving 5 bases of the junction unmatched. The CDR3 totals 15 residues. Germline V CDR1 and CDR2: LNHNV, YYDKDF (reference sequence). The CDR3 sequence is CATSRGGQNNQPQHF. The CDR3 region has the DNA TGTGCCACCAGCAGGGGGGGACAGAACAATCAGCCCCAGCATTTT.

Ten or more counts support this clonotype. The chain recombines TRBV5-1 with TRBJ2-3; maybe TRBD1 (5 bases). The CDR3 contains 14 residues. CDR1 and CDR2 (germline): SGHRS, YFSETQ. The germline V and J ends were trimmed by 3 bases and 3 bases, with 11 bases remaining between them. In nucleotides, the CDR3 is TGCGCCAGCAGCTCCGTAGGGGCGACAGATACGCAGTATTTT. Translation gives CASSSVGATDTQYF.

This clonotype was seen ten or more times. This chain joins TRBV11-2 and TRBJ1-2; D remains unclear. The CDR3 covers 13 residues. Per germline, CDR1 SGHAT and CDR2 FQNNGV. Trimming stripped 4 bases from V and 4 bases from J, with 10 bases between. Here the CDR3 reads CASSSQVGYGYTF. In DNA, the CDR3 is TGTGCCAGCAGCTCCCAAGTGGGCTATGGCTACACCTTC.

The rearrangement uses TRBV5-1 and TRBJ2-3; D possibly corresponds to TRBD2 (6 bases). V was trimmed by 4 bases and J by 0 bases, leaving 18 bases between them. Per the germline V gene, CDR1 is SGHRS and CDR2 is YFSETQ. This CDR3 has 17 amino acids. This CDR3 reads CASSLRSLAASTDTQYF. CDR3 bases: TGCGCCAGCAGCCTCCGCTCGTTAGCGGCGAGCACAGATACGCAGTATTTT.

This clonotype has a handful of counts. The chain joins TRBV2 to TRBJ2-3; 7 nucleotides match TRBD1. Germline assignment: CDR1 SNHLY and CDR2 FYNNEI. There are 15 residues in the CDR3. Trimming cost V 3 bases and J 7 bases; bases outside gene matches: 10. This CDR3 reads CASSEIDRADYTQYF. For the CDR3, the DNA is TGTGCCAGCAGTGAGATCGACAGGGCCGACTATACGCAGTATTTT. The full variable domain, its missing parts supplied by reference TRBV2 and TRBJ2-3, is EPEVTQTPSHQVTQMGQEVILRCVPISNHLYFYWYRQILGQKVEFLVSFYNNEISEKSEIFDDQFSVERPDGSNFTLKIRSTKLEDSAMYFCASSEIDRADYTQYFGPGTRLTVL.

This clonotype has a handful of counts. The rearrangement joins TRBV5-1 to TRBJ2-1; 8 bases agree with TRBD2. CDR1 SGHRS and CDR2 YFSETQ come from the germline V gene. Trimming at V came to 4 bases and at J to 2 bases, leaving 8 bases not matched to a gene. This CDR3 has 16 amino acids. The CDR3 sequence: CASSVISGTAYNEQFF. DNA of the CDR3: TGCGCCAGCAGCGTAATTAGCGGGACTGCCTACAATGAGCAGTTCTTC.

This clonotype was recorded at least ten times. The CDR3 here is CSASNLQLEAFF. The CDR3 DNA is TGCAGTGCTAGCAACCTACAGCTAGAAGCTTTCTTT. V usage is TRBV20-1 and J usage is TRBJ1-1, with D unresolved. This CDR3 is built from 12 residues. Trimming pared 3 bases from V and 8 bases from J, leaving 13 bases between. Germline CDR1 reads DFQATT; CDR2 reads SNEGSKA (reference sequence).

This clonotype was seen many times. The chain recombines TRBV12-3 or TRBV12-4 with TRBJ2-7; D is possibly TRBD1 or TRBD2 (5 bases each). The CDR3 consists of 16 residues. V gave up 5 bases and J gave up 7 bases, with 24 bases separating them. The CDR3 here is CASSRPGRTIPREQYF. As DNA, the CDR3 is TGTGCCAGCAGTCGACCGGGACGGACGATTCCTAGAGAGCAGTACTTC.

This clonotype was found many times. The chain links TRBV7-2 to TRBJ2-3, with 13 positions matching TRBD2. Looked up from germline, CDR1 is SGHTA and CDR2 is FQGNSA. CDR3 length equals 16 residues. V lost 5 bases, J lost 5 bases, and 7 bases stayed unmatched. CDR3 sequence reads: CASSPTSGRLKDTQYF. The CDR3 coding sequence is TGTGCCAGCAGCCCGACTAGCGGGAGGTTGAAAGATACGCAGTATTTT.

At least ten counts were recorded for this clonotype. The chain joins TRBV20-1 to TRBJ2-7; D tentatively reads TRBD1 or TRBD2 (5 bases each). The CDR3 contains 13 residues. V dropped 3 bases and J dropped 3 bases, with 12 bases sitting between them. Germline CDR1 DFQATT, CDR2 SNEGSKA (reference sequence). CDR3 region: CSASGGRSYEQYF. The CDR3 coding sequence is TGCAGTGCTAGTGGGGGACGGAGCTACGAGCAGTACTTC.

This clonotype was recorded at least ten times. The chain uses TRBV6-5 and TRBJ1-6, with D tentatively TRBD1 (5 bases). The V end was cut by 0 bases, the J end by 6 bases, with 9 bases between. Germline loops: CDR1 MNHEY, CDR2 SVGAGI. The length of the CDR3 is 15 residues. The CDR3 DNA sequence: TGTGCCAGCAGTTACTCGGGACGTTCTAATTCACCCCTCCACTTT. This sequence encodes CASSYSGRSNSPLHF.

This clonotype was picked up many times. The V gene is TRBV2, the J gene TRBJ2-3, with a possible D match to TRBD2 (6 bases). The CDR3 is 17 residues long. Germline loops: CDR1 SNHLY, CDR2 FYNNEI. V was pared by 6 bases and J by 0 bases, with 19 bases between. CDR3 protein: CASRTLISGASTDTQYF. The CDR3 DNA reads TGTGCCAGCAGGACTCTAATTAGCGGTGCTAGCACAGATACGCAGTATTTT.

The table lists this clonotype with a few counts. The chain combines TRBV20-1 with TRBJ1-2; 9 bases are a match to TRBD1. The J segment lost 7 bases and the V segment lost 2 bases, leaving 14 bases of the junction unmatched. The CDR3 is made up of 16 amino acids. Germline CDR1 is DFQATT and CDR2 is SNEGSKA (reference sequence). The CDR3 loop reads CSARPPRDRETSGYTF. DNA for the CDR3: TGCAGTGCTAGACCCCCCCGGGACAGGGAAACAAGTGGCTACACCTTC.

This clonotype came up many times. The genes are TRBV5-6 and TRBJ2-3, with TRBD2 as a possible D gene (5 bases). Germline V CDR1 and CDR2: SGHDT, YYEEEE. V dropped 5 bases and J dropped 4 bases, with 17 bases sitting between them. This CDR3 comprises 15 residues. The CDR3 DNA reads as TGTGCCAGCAGATTTGCGGAGTCGGGGTCAGATACGCAGTATTTT. It encodes CASRFAESGSDTQYF.